This T cell receptor (beta chain) was recorded in a study of cytomegalovirus exposure and HLA in healthy donors. The PCR had 60 Vbeta and 13 Jbeta primers. TCRdb's table, derived via immunoSEQ multiplex PCR, lists solely in-frame clones and lacks some. The repertoire holds 95,000 to 150,000 clones, with under 12% as singletons. In its sample, this clone was seen a few times. This clonotype was obtained from a woman aged 18 to 35 in good health and CMV-seropositive. Sequenced sample: PBMCs.

CDR3 sequence: CASSQQGSNQPQHF. The CDR3 DNA reads TGTGCCAGCTCACAGCAGGGGAGCAATCAGCCCCAGCATTTT. V and J are TRBV18 and TRBJ1-5, with a weak D call TRBD1 (6 bases). The V gene's germline CDR1 is KGHSH and CDR2 LQKENI. CDR3 length: 14 amino acids. Between the trimmed V and J ends, which lost 4 bases and 1 base, there was a span of 8 bases.